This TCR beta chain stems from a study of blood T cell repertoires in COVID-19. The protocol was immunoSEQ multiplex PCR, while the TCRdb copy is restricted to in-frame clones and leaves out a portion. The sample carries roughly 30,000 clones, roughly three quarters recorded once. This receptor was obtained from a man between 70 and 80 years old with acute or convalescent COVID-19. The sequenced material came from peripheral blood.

CDR3 nucleotide sequence: TGTGCCAGCAGCCTGGGGACTAGCGGGACCGATGAGCAGTTCTTC. Translated: CASSLGTSGTDEQFF. This chain joins TRBV25-1 and TRBJ2-1; 13 bases map to TRBD2. Germline V CDR1 and CDR2: MGHDK, SYGVNS. V shed 6 bases and J 8 bases; nucleotides not matched to a gene: 7. CDR3 length: 15 residues. The entire variable domain, with the rest obtained from reference TRBV25-1 and TRBJ2-1, is as follows: EADIYQTPRYLVIGTGKKITLECSQTMGHDKMYWYQQDPGMELHLIHYSYGVNSTEKGDLSSESTVSRIRTEHFPLTLESARPSHTSQYLCASSLGTSGTDEQFFGPGTRLTVL.